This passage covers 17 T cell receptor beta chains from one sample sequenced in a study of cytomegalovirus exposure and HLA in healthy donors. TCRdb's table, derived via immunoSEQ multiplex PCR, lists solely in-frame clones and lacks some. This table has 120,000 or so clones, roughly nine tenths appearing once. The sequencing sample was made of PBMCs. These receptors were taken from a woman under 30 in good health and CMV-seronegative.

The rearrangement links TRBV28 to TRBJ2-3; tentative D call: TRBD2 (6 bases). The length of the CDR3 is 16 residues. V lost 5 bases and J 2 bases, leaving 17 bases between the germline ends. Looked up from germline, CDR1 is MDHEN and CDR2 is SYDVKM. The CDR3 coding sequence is TGTGCCAGCAGTGACCCGGGACTTCTTATCACAGATACGCAGTATTTT. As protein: CASSDPGLLITDTQYF.

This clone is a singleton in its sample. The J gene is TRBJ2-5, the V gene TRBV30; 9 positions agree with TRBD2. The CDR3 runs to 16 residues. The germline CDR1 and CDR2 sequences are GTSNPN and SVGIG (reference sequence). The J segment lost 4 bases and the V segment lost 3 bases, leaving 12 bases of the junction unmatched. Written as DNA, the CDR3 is TGTGCCTGGAGGGCGCTAGCGGGGAGGGAATCAGAGACCCAGTACTTC. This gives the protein CAWRALAGRESETQYF.

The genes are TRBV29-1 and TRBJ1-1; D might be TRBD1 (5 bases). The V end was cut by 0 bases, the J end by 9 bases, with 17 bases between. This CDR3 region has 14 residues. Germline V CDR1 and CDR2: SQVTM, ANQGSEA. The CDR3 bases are TGCAGCGTTGAAGAACGAAAAGGGGTAATCAAAGCTTTCTTT. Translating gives CSVEERKGVIKAFF.

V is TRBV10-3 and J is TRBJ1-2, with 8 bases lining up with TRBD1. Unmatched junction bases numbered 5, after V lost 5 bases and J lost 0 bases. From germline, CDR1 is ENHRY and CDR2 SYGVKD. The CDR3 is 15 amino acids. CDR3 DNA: TGTGCCATCAGTACAGGGGGGATCTCTAACTATGGCTACACCTTC. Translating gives CAISTGGISNYGYTF.

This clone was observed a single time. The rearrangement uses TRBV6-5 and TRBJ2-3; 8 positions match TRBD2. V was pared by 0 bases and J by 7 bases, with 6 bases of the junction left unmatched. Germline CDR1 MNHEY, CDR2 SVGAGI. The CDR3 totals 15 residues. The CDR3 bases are TGTGCCAGCAGTTACTCCCGGGGGGGGTATTATACGCAGTATTTT. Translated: CASSYSRGGYYTQYF.

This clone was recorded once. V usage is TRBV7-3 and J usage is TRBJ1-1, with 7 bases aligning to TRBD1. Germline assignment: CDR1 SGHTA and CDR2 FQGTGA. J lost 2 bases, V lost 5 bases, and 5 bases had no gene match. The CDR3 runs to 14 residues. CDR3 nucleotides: TGTGCCAGCAGCCCGACAGGGACAAACACTGAAGCTTTCTTT. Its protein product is CASSPTGTNTEAFF.

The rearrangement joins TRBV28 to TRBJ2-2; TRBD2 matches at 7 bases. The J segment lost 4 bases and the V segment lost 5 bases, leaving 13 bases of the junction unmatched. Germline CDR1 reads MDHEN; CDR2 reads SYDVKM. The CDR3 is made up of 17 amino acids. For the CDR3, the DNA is TGTGCCAGCAGTCTTACCGGGCTAGCGGTGGGCACCGGGGAGCTGTTTTTT. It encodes CASSLTGLAVGTGELFF.

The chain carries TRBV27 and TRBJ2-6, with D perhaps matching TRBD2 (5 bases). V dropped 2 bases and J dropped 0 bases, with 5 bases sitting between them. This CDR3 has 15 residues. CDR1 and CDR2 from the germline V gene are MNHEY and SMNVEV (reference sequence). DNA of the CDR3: TGTGCCAGCAGTTTAGGGAGCTCTGGGGCCAACGTCCTGACTTTC. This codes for CASSLGSSGANVLTF.

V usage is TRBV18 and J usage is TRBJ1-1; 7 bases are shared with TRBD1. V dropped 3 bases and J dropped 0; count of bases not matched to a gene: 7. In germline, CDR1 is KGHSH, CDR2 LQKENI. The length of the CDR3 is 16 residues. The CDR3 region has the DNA TGTGCCAGCTCACCGACCAGGGACAGTCTGAACACTGAAGCTTTCTTT. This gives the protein CASSPTRDSLNTEAFF.

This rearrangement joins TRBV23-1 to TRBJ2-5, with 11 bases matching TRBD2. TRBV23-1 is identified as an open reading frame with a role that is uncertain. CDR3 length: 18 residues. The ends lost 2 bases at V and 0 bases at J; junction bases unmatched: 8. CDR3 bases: TGCGCCAGCAGTCAACTAGGTCCTAGCGGGGGGTACCAAGAGACCCAGTACTTC. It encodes CASSQLGPSGGYQETQYF.

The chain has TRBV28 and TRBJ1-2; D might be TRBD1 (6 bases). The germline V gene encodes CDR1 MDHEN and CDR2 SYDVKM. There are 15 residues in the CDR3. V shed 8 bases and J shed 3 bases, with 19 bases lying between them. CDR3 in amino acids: CASRRSQGTYYGYTF. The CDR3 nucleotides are TGTGCCAGCCGTCGATCCCAGGGGACCTACTATGGCTACACCTTC.

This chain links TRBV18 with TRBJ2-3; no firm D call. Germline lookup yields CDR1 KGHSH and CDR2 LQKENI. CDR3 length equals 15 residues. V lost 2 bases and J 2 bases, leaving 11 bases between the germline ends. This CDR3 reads CASSPGQVHTDTQYF. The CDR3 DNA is TGTGCCAGCTCACCAGGGCAGGTCCACACAGATACGCAGTATTTT.

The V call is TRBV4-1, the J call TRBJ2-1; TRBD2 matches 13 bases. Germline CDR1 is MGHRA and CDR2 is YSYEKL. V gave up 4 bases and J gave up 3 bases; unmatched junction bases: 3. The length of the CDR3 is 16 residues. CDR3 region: CASSRRTSGSYNEQFF. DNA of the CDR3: TGCGCCAGCAGCCGTCGGACTAGCGGGAGCTACAATGAGCAGTTCTTC.

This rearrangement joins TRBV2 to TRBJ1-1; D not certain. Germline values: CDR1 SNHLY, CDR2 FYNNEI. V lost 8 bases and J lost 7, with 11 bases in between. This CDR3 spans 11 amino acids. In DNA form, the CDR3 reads TGTGCCAGCGCGGAGACGGTTGAAGCTTTCTTT. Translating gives CASAETVEAFF.

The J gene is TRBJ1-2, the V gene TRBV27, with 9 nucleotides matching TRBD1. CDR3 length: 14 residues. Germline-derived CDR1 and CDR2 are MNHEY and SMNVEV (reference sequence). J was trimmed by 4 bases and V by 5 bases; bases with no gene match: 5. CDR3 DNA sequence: TGTGCCAGCAGTCCGGGACAGGGCCGCTATGGCTACACCTTC. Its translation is CASSPGQGRYGYTF.

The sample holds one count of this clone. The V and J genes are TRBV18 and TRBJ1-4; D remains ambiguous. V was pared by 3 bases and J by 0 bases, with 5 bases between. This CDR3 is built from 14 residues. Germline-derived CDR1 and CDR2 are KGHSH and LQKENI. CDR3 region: CASSPSATNEKLFF. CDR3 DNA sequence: TGTGCCAGCTCACCTTCAGCAACTAATGAAAAACTGTTTTTT.

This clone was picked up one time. The CDR3 protein is CASSLTGEHGYTF. In DNA form, the CDR3 reads TGTGCCAGCAGTTTAACAGGGGAACATGGCTACACCTTC. This chain links TRBV28 with TRBJ1-2; TRBD1 aligns across 7 bases. CDR1 is MDHEN and CDR2 is SYDVKM in the germline V gene. The CDR3 is 13 residues long. With V trimmed by 2 bases and J by 6 bases, 3 bases remained unmatched.